The sequence of this TCR beta chain was determined in a study of tumor and adjacent non-tumor tissue in lung cancer. Study context: Patients comprised about a dozen adenocarcinoma, a couple of squamous cell carcinoma and 1 small cell lung cancer.

Notes on the study in general: Patients with more diverse tumor TCRs had worse survival. Compared with tumor, normal lung showed significantly lower TCR diversity.

The template was RNA from unsorted bulk tissue. A modified ARM-PCR protocol with three rounds of nested PCR amplified TCRbeta. TCRdb reprocessed the multiplex PCR reads with MiXCR, giving one entry per CDR3 protein. The sample lists 70,000 to 90,000 distinct CDR3 sequences, over 75% occurring once. Concerning this clonotype itself: Its antigen is currently unknown.

The sequenced sample was lung tumor tissue. The sequence came from a woman between 45 and 65 years old with non-small cell lung cancer.

CDR3 nucleotides: TGTGCCAGCAGTTTAGACACTAGCGGACCCACAGATACGCAGTATTTT. The encoded protein is CASSLDTSGPTDTQYF. The J gene is TRBJ2-3, the V gene TRBV12-3 or TRBV12-4, with 8 bases identical to TRBD2. The V gene end was trimmed by 1 base and the J gene end by 2 bases; junction bases not matched to a gene: 5. This CDR3 is 16 amino acids long.